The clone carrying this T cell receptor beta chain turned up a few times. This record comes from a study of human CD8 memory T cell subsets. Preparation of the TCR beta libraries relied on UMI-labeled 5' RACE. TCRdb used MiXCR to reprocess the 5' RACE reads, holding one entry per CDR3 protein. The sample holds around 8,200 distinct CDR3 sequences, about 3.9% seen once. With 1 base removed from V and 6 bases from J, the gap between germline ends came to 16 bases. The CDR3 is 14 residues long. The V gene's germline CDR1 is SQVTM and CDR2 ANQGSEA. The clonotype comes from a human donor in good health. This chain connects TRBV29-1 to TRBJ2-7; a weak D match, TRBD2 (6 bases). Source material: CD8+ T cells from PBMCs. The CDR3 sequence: CSVEALSTAGEQYF. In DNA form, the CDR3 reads TGCAGCGTTGAAGCCCTCTCCACAGCGGGCGAGCAGTACTTC.